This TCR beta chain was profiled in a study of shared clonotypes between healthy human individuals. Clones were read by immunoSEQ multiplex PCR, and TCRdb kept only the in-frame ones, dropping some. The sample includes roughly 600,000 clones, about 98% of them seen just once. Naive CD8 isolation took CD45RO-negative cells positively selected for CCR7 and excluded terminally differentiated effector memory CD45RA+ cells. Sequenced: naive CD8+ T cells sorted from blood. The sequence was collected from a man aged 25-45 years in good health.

CDR3 protein: CASSLAGTEAFF. The CDR3 DNA reads TGTGCCAGCAGTTTAGCAGGCACTGAAGCTTTCTTT. V is TRBV28 and J is TRBJ1-1; no definite D call. CDR1 and CDR2 from the germline V gene are MDHEN and SYDVKM. V lost 2 bases and J lost 4, with 5 bases in between. The CDR3 has 12 amino acids.